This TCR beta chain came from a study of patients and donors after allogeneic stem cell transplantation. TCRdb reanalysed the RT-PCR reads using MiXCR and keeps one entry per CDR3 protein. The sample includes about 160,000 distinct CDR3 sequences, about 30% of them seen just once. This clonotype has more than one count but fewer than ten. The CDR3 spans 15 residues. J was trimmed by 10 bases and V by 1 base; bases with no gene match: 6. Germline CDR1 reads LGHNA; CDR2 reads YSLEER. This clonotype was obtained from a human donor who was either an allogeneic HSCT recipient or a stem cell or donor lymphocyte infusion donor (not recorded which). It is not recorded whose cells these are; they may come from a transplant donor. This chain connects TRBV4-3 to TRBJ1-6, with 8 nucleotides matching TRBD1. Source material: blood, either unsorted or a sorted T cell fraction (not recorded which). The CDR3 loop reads CASSQGGQGQSPLHF. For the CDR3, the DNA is TGCGCCAGCAGCCAAGGTGGACAGGGACAATCACCCCTCCACTTT.